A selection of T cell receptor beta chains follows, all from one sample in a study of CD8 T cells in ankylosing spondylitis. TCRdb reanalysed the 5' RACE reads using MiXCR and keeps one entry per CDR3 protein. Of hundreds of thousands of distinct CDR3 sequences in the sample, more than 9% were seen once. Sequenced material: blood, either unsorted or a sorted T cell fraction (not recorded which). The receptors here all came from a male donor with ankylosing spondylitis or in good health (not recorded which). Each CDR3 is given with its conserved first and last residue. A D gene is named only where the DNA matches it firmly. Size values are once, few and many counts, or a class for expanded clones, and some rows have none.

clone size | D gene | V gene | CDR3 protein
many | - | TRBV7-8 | CASSLGHPGQSTDTQYF
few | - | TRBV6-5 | CASSYSKVGANVLTF
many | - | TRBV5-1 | CASSPEGTEAFF
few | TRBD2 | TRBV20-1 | CSARPPSGGAGEQFF
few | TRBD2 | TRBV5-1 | CASSLVAGGPSNEQFF
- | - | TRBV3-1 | CASSKGNEQFF
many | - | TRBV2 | CASSVLGSYTF
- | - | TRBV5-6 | CASSPTASNYGYTF
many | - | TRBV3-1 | CASSHVGNTEAFF
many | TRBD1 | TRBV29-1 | CSADRTETQYF
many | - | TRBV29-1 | CSVEQSTDTQYF
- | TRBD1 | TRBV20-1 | CSAGTGALYGDTF
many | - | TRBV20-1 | CSAEVGERGNTIYF
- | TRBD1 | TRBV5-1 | CASSPGQGIREQFF
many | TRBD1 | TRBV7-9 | CASTGQGLEGANVLTF
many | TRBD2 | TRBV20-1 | CSARGGGPGHYEQYF
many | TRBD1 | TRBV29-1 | CSGGTGSEKLFF
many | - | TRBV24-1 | CATSDNRNGLTDTQYF
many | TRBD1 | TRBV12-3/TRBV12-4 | CASSDRANQPQHF
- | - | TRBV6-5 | CASSYRTTQDGELFF
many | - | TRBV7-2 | CASSPNHSTDTQYF
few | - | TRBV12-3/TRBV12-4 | CASSLSGLGTEAFF
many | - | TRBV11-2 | CASRRGQNTGELFF
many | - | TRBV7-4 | CASTRANPPPEQYF
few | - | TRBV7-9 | CASVLTPDYGYTF
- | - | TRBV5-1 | CASSLEGTYYNEQFF
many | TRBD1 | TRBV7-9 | CASSSPGQENTGELFF
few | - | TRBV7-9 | CASSRPLAETYNEQFF
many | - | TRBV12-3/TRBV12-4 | CASSRGAVIQETQYF
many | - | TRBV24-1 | CATSDSRTDTQYF
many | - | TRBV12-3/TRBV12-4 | CASSLAPHGQYF
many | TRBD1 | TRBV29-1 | CSVVQGAGSSNQPQHF
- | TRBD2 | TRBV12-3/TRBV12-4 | CASSSTGTSGVKNIQYF
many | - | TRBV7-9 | CASSLLITVTEAFF
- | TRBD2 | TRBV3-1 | CASSRSGGTKEEPQYF
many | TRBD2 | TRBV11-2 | CASSLDISGGSSGWQYF
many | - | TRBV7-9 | CASSLNMGLETQYF
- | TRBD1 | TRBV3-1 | CASSQGQGTTEAFF
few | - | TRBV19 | CASSPDRLSNQPQHF
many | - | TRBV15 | CATSSGGRGYTF
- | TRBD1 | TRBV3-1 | CASGQGMGEAFF
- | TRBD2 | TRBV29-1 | CSVDLSGGYNEQFF
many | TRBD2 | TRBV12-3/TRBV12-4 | CATVALAGDVGEQFF
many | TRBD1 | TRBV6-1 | CASTGTGDYSGANVLTF
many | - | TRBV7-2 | CASSSQGLSSGNTIYF
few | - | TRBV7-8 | CASSPGRGGLDSEKLFF
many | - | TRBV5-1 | CASSWDGGLAKNIQYF
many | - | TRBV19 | CASIMAGVNTGELFF
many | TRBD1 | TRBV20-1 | CSARARGAVSNQPQHF
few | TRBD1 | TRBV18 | CASSLFRGTEGHYEQYF
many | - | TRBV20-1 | CSASKSSTEQFF
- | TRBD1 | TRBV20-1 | CSARPRTGGRETQYF
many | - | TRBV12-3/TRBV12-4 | CASTPGELYTGELFF
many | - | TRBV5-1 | CASSRGDKRDTQYF
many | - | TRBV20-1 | CSASAGALADTQYF
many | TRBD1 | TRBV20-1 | CSAGGKGNQPQHF
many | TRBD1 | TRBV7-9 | CASSFGDREGEKLFF
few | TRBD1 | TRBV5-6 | CASSLGVKTGRTQYF
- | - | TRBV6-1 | CASRGGVISTGELFF